This TCR beta chain stems from a study of shared clonotypes between healthy human individuals. Across the whole study: CD4 naive cells filled three plates per donor, CD4 memory three, CD8 naive two and CD8 memory one.

Profiled with immunoSEQ multiplex PCR; TCRdb holds only in-frame clones, not every one. The sample contains roughly 2,000,000 clones, over 85% of which appear only once. There are 14 residues in the CDR3. Germline CDR1 is PRHDT and CDR2 is FYEKMQ (reference sequence). The V end lost 5 bases, the J end lost 0 bases, and 10 bases lay between the germline ends. CD45RO-negative CD8 cells positively selected for CCR7 made up the naive population, which excluded terminally differentiated effector memory CD45RA+ cells. Source material: naive CD8+ T cells from PBMCs. The TCR comes from a man younger than 35 in good health. Some clones in this sample may be carry-over from other donors' samples. The chain joins TRBV13 to TRBJ1-2; the D is unclear. The CDR3 DNA follows: TGTGCCAGCAGCCCCCAGGATGCTAACTATGGCTACACCTTC. Encoded protein: CASSPQDANYGYTF. Together with reference TRBV13 and TRBJ1-2, the CDR3 gives the full variable domain: AAGVIQSPRHLIKEKRETATLKCYPIPRHDTVYWYQQGPGQDPQFLISFYEKMQSDKGSIPDRFSAQQFSDYHSELNMSSLELGDSALYFCASSPQDANYGYTFGSGTRLTVV.